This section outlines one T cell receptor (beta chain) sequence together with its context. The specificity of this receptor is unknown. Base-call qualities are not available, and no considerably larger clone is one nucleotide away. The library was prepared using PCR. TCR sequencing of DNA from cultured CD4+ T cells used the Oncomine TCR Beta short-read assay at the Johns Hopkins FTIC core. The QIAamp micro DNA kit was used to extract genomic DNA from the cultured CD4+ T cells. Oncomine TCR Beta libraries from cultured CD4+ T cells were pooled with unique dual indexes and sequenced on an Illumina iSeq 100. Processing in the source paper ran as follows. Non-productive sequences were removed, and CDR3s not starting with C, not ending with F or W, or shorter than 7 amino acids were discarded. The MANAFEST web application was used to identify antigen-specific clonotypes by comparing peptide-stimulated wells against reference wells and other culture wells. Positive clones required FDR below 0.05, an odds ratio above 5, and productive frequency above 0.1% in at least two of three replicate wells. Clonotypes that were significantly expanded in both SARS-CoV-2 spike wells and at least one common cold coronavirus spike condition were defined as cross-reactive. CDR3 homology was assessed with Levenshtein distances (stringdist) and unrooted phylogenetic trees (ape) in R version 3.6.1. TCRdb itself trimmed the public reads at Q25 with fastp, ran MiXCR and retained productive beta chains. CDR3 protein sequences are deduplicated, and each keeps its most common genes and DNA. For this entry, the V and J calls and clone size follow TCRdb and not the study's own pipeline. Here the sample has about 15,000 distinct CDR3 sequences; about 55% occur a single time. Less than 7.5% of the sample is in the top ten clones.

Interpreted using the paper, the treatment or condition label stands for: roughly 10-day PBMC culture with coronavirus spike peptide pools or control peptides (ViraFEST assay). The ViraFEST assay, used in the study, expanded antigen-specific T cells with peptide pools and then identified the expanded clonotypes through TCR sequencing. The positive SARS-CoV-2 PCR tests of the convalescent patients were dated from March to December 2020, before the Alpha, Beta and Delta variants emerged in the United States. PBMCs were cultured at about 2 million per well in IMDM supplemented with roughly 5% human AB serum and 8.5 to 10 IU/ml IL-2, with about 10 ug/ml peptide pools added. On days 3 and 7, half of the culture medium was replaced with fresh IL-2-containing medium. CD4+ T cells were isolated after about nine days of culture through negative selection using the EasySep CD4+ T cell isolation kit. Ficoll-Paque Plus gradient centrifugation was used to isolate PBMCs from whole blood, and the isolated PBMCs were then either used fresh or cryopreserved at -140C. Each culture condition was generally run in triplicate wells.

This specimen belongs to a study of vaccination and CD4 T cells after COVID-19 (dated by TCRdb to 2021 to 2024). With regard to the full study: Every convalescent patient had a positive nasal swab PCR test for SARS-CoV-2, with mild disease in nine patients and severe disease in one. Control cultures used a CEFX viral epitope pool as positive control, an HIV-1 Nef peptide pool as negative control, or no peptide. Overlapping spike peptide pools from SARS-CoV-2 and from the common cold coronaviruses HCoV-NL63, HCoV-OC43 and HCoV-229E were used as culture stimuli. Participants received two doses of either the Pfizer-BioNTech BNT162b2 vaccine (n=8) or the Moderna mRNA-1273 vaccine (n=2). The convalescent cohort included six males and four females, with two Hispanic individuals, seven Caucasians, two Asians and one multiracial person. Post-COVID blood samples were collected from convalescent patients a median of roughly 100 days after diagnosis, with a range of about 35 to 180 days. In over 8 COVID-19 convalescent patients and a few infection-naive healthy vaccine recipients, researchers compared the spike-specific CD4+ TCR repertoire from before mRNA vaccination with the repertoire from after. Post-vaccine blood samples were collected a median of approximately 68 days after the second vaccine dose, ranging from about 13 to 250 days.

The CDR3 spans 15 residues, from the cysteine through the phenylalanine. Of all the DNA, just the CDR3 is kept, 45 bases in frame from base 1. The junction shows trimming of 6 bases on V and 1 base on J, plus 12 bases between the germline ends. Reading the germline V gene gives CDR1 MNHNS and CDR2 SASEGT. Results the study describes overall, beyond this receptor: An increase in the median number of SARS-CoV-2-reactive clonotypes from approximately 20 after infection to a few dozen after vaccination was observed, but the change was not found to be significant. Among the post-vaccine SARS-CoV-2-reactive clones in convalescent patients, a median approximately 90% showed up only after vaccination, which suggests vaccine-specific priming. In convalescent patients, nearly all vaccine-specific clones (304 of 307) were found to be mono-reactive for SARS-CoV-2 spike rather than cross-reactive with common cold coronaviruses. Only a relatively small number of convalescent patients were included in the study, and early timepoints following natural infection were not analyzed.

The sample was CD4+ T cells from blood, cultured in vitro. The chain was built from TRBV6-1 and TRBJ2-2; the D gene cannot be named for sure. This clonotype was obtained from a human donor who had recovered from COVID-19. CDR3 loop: CASRRAALNTGELFF. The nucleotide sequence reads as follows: TGTGCCAGCAGACGGGCGGCCCTGAACACCGGGGAGCTGTTTTTT.